The present entry profiles one T cell receptor beta chain with its context. Its antigen remains unknown. Profiling relied on immunoSEQ multiplex PCR, and the TCRdb table lists in-frame clones only, not all of them. The profile shows around 110,000 clones, approximately 90% of them singletons. The data stem from a study of CD4+ T cells in melanoma. Study-wide points: CD8+ T cell, macrophage and B cell function reportedly correlated with neoantigen-specific CD4+ T cells.

Sequenced material: peripheral blood. The TCR was taken from a human donor with melanoma.

CDR3 sequence (DNA): TGCGCCAGCAGCTTAGTCTACTCTGGGGCCAACGTCCTGACTTTC. This translates into CASSLVYSGANVLTF. The chain combines TRBV5-1 with TRBJ2-6, with D unclear. V was cut by 2 bases and J by 0 bases, with 6 bases left in between. This CDR3 is built from 15 residues. CDR1 and CDR2 (germline): SGHRS, YFSETQ.